This T cell receptor beta chain was sequenced for a study of cytomegalovirus exposure and HLA in healthy donors. Sequenced by immunoSEQ multiplex PCR; TCRdb stores in-frame clones only, minus some. The table lists around 230,000 clones, roughly 86% of them singletons. V lost 4 bases and J lost 0; bases outside the gene matches: 8. This CDR3 region has 17 residues. Germline V lookup: CDR1 LGHNA, CDR2 YNFKEQ. Sequencing was performed on PBMCs. This sequence joins TRBV4-2 and TRBJ2-3, with 9 nucleotides matching TRBD2. This TCR came from a woman aged 25-40 years in good health and CMV-seropositive. The CDR3 here is CASSPSISGSSTDTQYF. CDR3 bases: TGTGCCAGCAGCCCCTCAATTAGCGGGAGTAGCACAGATACGCAGTATTTT.